The present TCR beta chain was sequenced within a study of PD-1 blockade in classical Hodgkin lymphoma. Study-level information: Intravenous infusions of nivolumab 3 mg/kg reached patients every 2 weeks.

The table came from immunoSEQ multiplex PCR; TCRdb's copy has only in-frame clones and leaves some out. The sample records about 21,000 clones, about 70% being singletons. This clone was seen only once. Time point noted: cycle 4 day 1 (C4D1), after 5 to 7 weeks of nivolumab. Every patient relapsed after autologous stem cell transplantation, and brentuximab vedotin exposure varied. CD4+ T cells were purified from thawed PBMCs by magnetic negative selection. Germline CDR1 reads MNHEY; CDR2 reads SVGAGI. J lost 5 bases, V lost 2 bases, and 4 bases had no gene match. The CDR3 length is 14 residues. This receptor was obtained from a human donor with classical Hodgkin lymphoma. The specimen comprised CD4+ T cells from blood, sampled before the fourth cycle of nivolumab. The chain links TRBV6-5 to TRBJ2-7; TRBD1 agrees at 9 bases. The CDR3 coding sequence is TGTGCCAGCAGTTACGGGACAGGGTATGACGAGCAGTACTTC. Translated, it gives CASSYGTGYDEQYF.